This TCR beta chain was obtained from a study of cytotoxic CD8 clonotypes in ibrutinib-treated CLL. Study background: Recorded responses included some 24 partial and 2 complete; following median around 73 months, approximately 14 stayed remitted and roughly twelve progressed.

TCRdb keeps only in-frame clones here, not all; method: immunoSEQ multiplex PCR. The table includes 250,000 to 350,000 clones, roughly three quarters detected once. CDR1 and CDR2 (germline): LNHDA, SQIVND (reference sequence). V was clipped by 10 bases and J by 1 base; unmatched bases: 4. CDR3 length equals 13 residues. Study-wide findings and caveats: Public clonotypes were uncommon and contracted or stayed stable on treatment. Clonality was higher at baseline than in age-matched healthy donors and tracked circulating CD8+ T-cell counts.

Around 2.1 micrograms of genomic DNA from cryopreserved PBMCs went into TCR beta libraries. This clone was picked up a small number of times. Antigen unknown. The J gene is TRBJ2-3, the V gene TRBV19; 8 bases map to TRBD2. This receptor was identified in a human donor with chronic lymphocytic leukemia. The sequencing used PBMCs, collected at disease progression, from a patient treated with ibrutinib. This chain's CDR3 is CATSGSGTDTQYF. The CDR3 region has the DNA TGTGCCACCAGCGGGAGTGGCACAGATACGCAGTATTTT.